The clone carrying this T cell receptor (beta chain) was counted only a few times. Its matching antigen is unknown. The ends lost 4 bases at V and 7 bases at J; junction bases unmatched: 8. The CDR3 consists of 14 residues. Germline CDR1 and CDR2: MGHDK and SYGVNS. This specimen comes from a study of cytomegalovirus exposure and HLA in healthy donors. Findings of the study overall: Subsequent analysis revealed that first-cohort TCR clusters tended to co-occur in the 120 validation repertoires. In vitro testing confirmed a few CMV-associated chains as specific for CMV antigens. Most observed TCR sequences were rare, whereas some public TCRs were detected in many donors.

Method: immunoSEQ multiplex PCR; TCRdb's copy keeps in-frame clones and lacks some. The sample includes about 260,000 clones, roughly 87% of them seen just once. The chain couples TRBV25-1 to TRBJ1-1; 8 bases fit TRBD1. The sequenced material came from PBMCs. This receptor was obtained from a woman aged 25 to 39 in good health and CMV-seronegative. The CDR3 coding sequence is TGTGCCAGCAGTGTAGGGACAGGAGAGGGTGAAGCTTTCTTT. Protein sequence: CASSVGTGEGEAFF.